This T cell receptor (beta chain) is drawn from a study of T cells in Graves' hyperthyroidism and ophthalmopathy. Study summary: Peripheral blood was obtained at initial diagnosis, preceding any treatment.

Unmatched junction bases numbered 4, after V lost 5 bases and J lost 0 bases. This CDR3 contains 14 residues. Germline loops: CDR1 DFQATT, CDR2 SNEGSKA (reference sequence). Hyperthyroidism, newly diagnosed and lasting under 2 months, affected patients aged 18 to 65. Blood sampling occurred at first hyperthyroidism diagnosis, ahead of any ophthalmopathy symptoms. This clonotype showed up many times. TCR beta CDR3 region amplification was performed from RNA transcripts. During a first-round RT-PCR of the TCR CDR3, the HTBI primer set was used. TCRdb reprocessed the multiplex PCR reads with MiXCR, giving one entry per CDR3 protein. The sample carries 250,000 or so distinct CDR3 sequences, around 15% recorded once.

The chain recombines TRBV20-1 with TRBJ2-1; 7 positions match TRBD2. Sequencing was done on a sample of blood. The TCR sequence derives from a woman aged 45 to 65 with Graves' hyperthyroidism that later progressed to Graves' ophthalmopathy. The DNA for the CDR3 is TGCAGTGCTGAGCCGGGGGGCTCCTACAATGAGCAGTTCTTC. Translation: CSAEPGGSYNEQFF.